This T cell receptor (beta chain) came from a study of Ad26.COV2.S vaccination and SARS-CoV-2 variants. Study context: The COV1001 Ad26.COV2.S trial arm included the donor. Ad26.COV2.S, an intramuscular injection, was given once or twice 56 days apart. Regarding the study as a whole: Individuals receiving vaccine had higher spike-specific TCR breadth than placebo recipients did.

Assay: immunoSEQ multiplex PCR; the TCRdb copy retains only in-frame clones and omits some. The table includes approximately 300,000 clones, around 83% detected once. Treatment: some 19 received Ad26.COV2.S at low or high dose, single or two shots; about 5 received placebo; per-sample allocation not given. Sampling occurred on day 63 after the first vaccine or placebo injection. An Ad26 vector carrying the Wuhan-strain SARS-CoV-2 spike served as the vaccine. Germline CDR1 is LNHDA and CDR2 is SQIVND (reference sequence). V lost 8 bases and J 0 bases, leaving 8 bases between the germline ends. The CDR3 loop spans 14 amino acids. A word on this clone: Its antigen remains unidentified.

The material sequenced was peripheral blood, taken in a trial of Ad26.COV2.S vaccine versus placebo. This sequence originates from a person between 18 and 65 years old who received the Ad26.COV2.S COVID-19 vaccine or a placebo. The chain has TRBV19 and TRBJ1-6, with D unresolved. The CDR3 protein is CASVDHSYNSPLHF. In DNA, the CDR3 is TGTGCCAGTGTTGACCACTCCTATAATTCACCCCTCCACTTT.